Listed below are T cell receptor beta chains from one sample, sequenced in a study of shared clonotypes between healthy human individuals. Clones were sequenced by immunoSEQ multiplex PCR, and TCRdb holds only the in-frame ones, with some missing. The sample includes 1.5 million to 2.5 million clones, around 96% of them seen just once. Sequences were obtained from naive CD8+ T cells sorted from blood. These receptors were taken from a man in his late teens or twenties in good health. Both conserved end residues are part of each CDR3. The D gene is left open where the match is weak. Size is stated for part of the rows, as once, few or many counts, or as a class when the clone is expanded.

TRBJ2-2 | 12 | NA | TRBV29-1 | NA | CSVETPAGELFF | TGCAGCGTTGAAACCCCGGCCGGGGAGCTGTTTTTT
TRBJ2-7 | 15 | NA | TRBV28 | NA | CASSLARDGYYEQYF | TGTGCCAGCAGTTTAGCCAGGGATGGATACTACGAGCAGTACTTC
TRBJ2-3 | 19 | TRBD2 | TRBV27 | once | CASSSETPGLEGGTDTQYF | TGTGCCAGCAGTTCGGAGACTCCGGGACTAGAAGGAGGCACAGATACGCAGTATTTT
TRBJ2-7 | 14 | NA | TRBV5-1 | NA | CASSLDRSSYEQYF | TGCGCCAGCAGCTTGGACAGGAGCTCCTACGAGCAGTACTTC
TRBJ2-7 | 16 | NA | TRBV7-9 | NA | CASSLAWTVNSYEQYF | TGTGCCAGCAGCTTAGCGTGGACGGTGAACTCCTACGAGCAGTACTTC
TRBJ2-7 | 17 | TRBD1 | TRBV4-1 | NA | CASSQKGRDRDPYEQYF | TGCGCCAGCAGCCAGAAGGGTAGGGACAGGGACCCCTACGAGCAGTACTTC
TRBJ1-1 | 11 | NA | TRBV5-4 | NA | CASSLAAGLIF | TGTGCCAGCAGCTTGGCCGCCGGACTAATCTTT
TRBJ2-7 | 14 | TRBD2 | TRBV6-5 | NA | CASSYGEGLYEQYF | TGTGCCAGCAGTTACGGGGAGGGTCTTTACGAGCAGTACTTC
TRBJ1-4 | 14 | TRBD1 | TRBV7-9 | NA | CASSEDRENEKLFF | TGTGCCAGCAGCGAGGACAGGGAGAATGAAAAACTGTTTTTT
TRBJ2-2 | 15 | TRBD1 | TRBV6-1 | NA | CASSVTGADTGELFF | TGTGCCAGCAGTGTGACAGGGGCCGACACCGGGGAGCTGTTTTTT
TRBJ2-7 | 14 | TRBD1 | TRBV11-2 | once | CASSPPDRNYEQYF | TGTGCCAGCAGCCCTCCGGACAGGAACTACGAGCAGTACTTC
TRBJ1-2 | 14 | NA | TRBV6-5 | NA | CASSYSRGAAGYTF | TGTGCCAGCAGTTACTCGAGGGGCGCAGCTGGCTACACCTTC
TRBJ2-1 | 14 | TRBD2 | TRBV28 | NA | CASSLAGGPNEQFF | TGTGCCAGCAGTCTCGCGGGGGGGCCAAATGAGCAGTTCTTC
TRBJ1-2 | 13 | TRBD1 | TRBV5-1 | NA | CASSYGTGYGYTF | TGCGCCAGCAGCTACGGGACAGGGTATGGCTACACCTTC
TRBJ2-7 | 16 | NA | TRBV6-1 | NA | CASSEAGWGERYEQYF | TGTGCCAGCAGTGAAGCGGGTTGGGGGGAGCGGTACGAGCAGTACTTC
TRBJ2-6 | 14 | NA | TRBV9 | NA | CASSVTPGANVLTF | TGTGCCAGCAGCGTGACGCCCGGGGCCAACGTCCTGACTTTC
TRBJ1-2 | 14 | NA | TRBV7-8 | NA | CASSLEGPDYGYTF | TGTGCCAGCAGCTTAGAAGGTCCAGACTATGGCTACACCTTC
TRBJ1-1 | 12 | NA | TRBV6-5 | NA | CASGLWGSEAFF | TGTGCCAGCGGTTTATGGGGTTCTGAAGCTTTCTTT
TRBJ1-5 | 12 | NA | TRBV19 | NA | CASLAWGQPQHF | TGTGCCAGTCTGGCGTGGGGACAGCCCCAGCATTTT
TRBJ1-2 | 17 | NA | TRBV19 | NA | CASSIGPRGATDYGYTF | TGTGCCAGTAGTATAGGGCCCCGGGGGGCGACCGACTATGGCTACACCTTC
TRBJ2-7 | 15 | TRBD2 | TRBV4-3 | NA | CASSQASSGGYEQYF | TGCGCCAGCAGCCAAGCGAGTAGCGGGGGATACGAGCAGTACTTC
TRBJ1-5 | 14 | TRBD1 | TRBV6-1 | NA | CASTAGQGRQPQHF | TGTGCCAGCACCGCGGGACAGGGCCGACAGCCCCAGCATTTT
TRBJ2-5 | 15 | NA | TRBV9 | NA | CASSVAGDWLETQYF | TGTGCCAGCAGCGTAGCTGGGGATTGGTTAGAGACCCAGTACTTC
TRBJ2-1 | 15 | NA | TRBV7-2 | NA | CASSLGTDLYNEQFF | TGTGCCAGCAGCTTAGGAACCGATCTCTACAATGAGCAGTTCTTC
TRBJ1-1 | 15 | TRBD1 | TRBV7-8 | NA | CASSLSPGGPAEAFF | TGTGCCAGCAGCTTATCCCCAGGGGGCCCCGCTGAAGCTTTCTTT
TRBJ2-1 | 14 | NA | TRBV27 | NA | CASSLRGSYNEQFF | TGTGCCAGCAGTTTAAGGGGCTCCTACAATGAGCAGTTCTTC
TRBJ2-7 | 12 | NA | TRBV19 | NA | CASSISGDEQYF | TGTGCCAGTAGTATTTCCGGGGACGAGCAGTACTTC